A selection of T cell receptor beta chains follows, all from one sample in a study of blood T cell repertoires in COVID-19. TCRdb keeps only in-frame clones here, not all; method: immunoSEQ multiplex PCR. The table includes more than 95,000 clones, 60% to 80% detected once. Sequencing used peripheral blood. Receptors were obtained from a man between 60 and 75 years old with acute or convalescent COVID-19. Both conserved end residues are part of each CDR3. D genes are given only for firm matches. A clone size is listed for some rows: how often the clone was seen (once, few, many), or a class if it is expanded.

DNA: TGTGCCAGCAGGAAACAGGGCATGAACACTGAAGCTTTCTTT
CDR3: CASRKQGMNTEAFF
J: TRBJ1-1
size: .
V: TRBV6-5
D: .

DNA: TGTGCCAGCAGCAAAGAGGGGGACAGGGCCAGCTATGGCTACACCTTC
CDR3: CASSKEGDRASYGYTF
J: TRBJ1-2
size: .
V: TRBV21-1
D: .

DNA: TGTGCCAGCAATAGGGGGCGCCTCAATGAGCAGTTCTTC
CDR3: CASNRGRLNEQFF
J: TRBJ2-1
size: few
V: TRBV2
D: TRBD1

DNA: TGTGCCAGCAGCTTGGATCCGTTTTCTCCCCAGCATTTT
CDR3: CASSLDPFSPQHF
J: TRBJ1-5
size: .
V: TRBV5-6
D: .

DNA: TGTGCCAGCAGCTTGATTGGGACATCGGCGTCCAATGGCTACACCTTC
CDR3: CASSLIGTSASNGYTF
J: TRBJ1-2
size: .
V: TRBV5-4
D: .

DNA: TGTGCCAGCACAAGGCAGGGGAACACTGAAGCTTTCTTT
CDR3: CASTRQGNTEAFF
J: TRBJ1-1
size: .
V: TRBV6-5
D: .

DNA: TGTGCCAGCAGCCCTGGGACTAGCGGGAGATTGGATGCCAAAAACATTCAGTACTTC
CDR3: CASSPGTSGRLDAKNIQYF
J: TRBJ2-4
size: few
V: TRBV7-3
D: TRBD2

DNA: TGTGCCAGTACAACTACTGGAGGGACTGGAAACACCATATATTTT
CDR3: CASTTTGGTGNTIYF
J: TRBJ1-3
size: few
V: TRBV19
D: .

DNA: TGTGCCAGTAGCGGATACAATGAGCAGTTCTTC
CDR3: CASSGYNEQFF
J: TRBJ2-1
size: .
V: TRBV2
D: .

DNA: TGTGCCACCTCAAGGGCCGGGACTTCAAACACTGAAGCTTTCTTT
CDR3: CATSRAGTSNTEAFF
J: TRBJ1-1
size: .
V: TRBV6-5
D: .

DNA: TGTGCCAGCAGCCCCACTAGTTACGAGCAGTTCTTC
CDR3: CASSPTSYEQFF
J: TRBJ2-1
size: .
V: TRBV7-2
D: .

DNA: TGCAGCGTTGTAAAGGGAGTTGAAGCTTTCTTT
CDR3: CSVVKGVEAFF
J: TRBJ1-1
size: .
V: TRBV29-1
D: .

DNA: TGCGCCAGCAGCTGGGGACTTCGCTCTGGGGCCAACGTCCTGACTTTC
CDR3: CASSWGLRSGANVLTF
J: TRBJ2-6
size: .
V: TRBV5-1
D: .

DNA: TGTGCCAGCTCACCACGCGGGACAGTCACTAATGAAAAACTGTTTTTT
CDR3: CASSPRGTVTNEKLFF
J: TRBJ1-4
size: .
V: TRBV18
D: TRBD1

DNA: TGTGCCAGCAGTCTAGCCGGGACTAGCGCGTCTTACGAGCAGTACTTC
CDR3: CASSLAGTSASYEQYF
J: TRBJ2-7
size: once
V: TRBV4-2
D: TRBD2

DNA: TGTGCCTGGAGGAGACAGGGATACACTGAAGCTTTCTTT
CDR3: CAWRRQGYTEAFF
J: TRBJ1-1
size: .
V: TRBV30
D: TRBD1

DNA: TGTGCCAGCAGTCAAACTAGCGGAATTACGCAGTATTTT
CDR3: CASSQTSGITQYF
J: TRBJ2-3
size: .
V: TRBV6-5
D: TRBD2

DNA: TGTGCCAGCTCATACCTCACTCCGGGACAGGAGGATGGCTACACCTTC
CDR3: CASSYLTPGQEDGYTF
J: TRBJ1-2
size: .
V: TRBV18
D: TRBD1

DNA: TGTGCCAGCAGGCTTCGGGACAGCAGATTT
CDR3: CASRLRDSRF
J: TRBJ1-1
size: .
V: TRBV6-6
D: TRBD1

DNA: TGTGCCAGCAGTTTACCCGGGAGGGGTTACAATGAGCAGTTCTTC
CDR3: CASSLPGRGYNEQFF
J: TRBJ2-1
size: .
V: TRBV27
D: TRBD2

DNA: TGTGCCAGCAGCGGAAAAACAGGGGGCTTACAAGAGACCCAGTACTTC
CDR3: CASSGKTGGLQETQYF
J: TRBJ2-5
size: .
V: TRBV7-2
D: TRBD1

DNA: TGTGCCAGCAGCCTCCGGGACAGGTCTGAAGCTTTCTTT
CDR3: CASSLRDRSEAFF
J: TRBJ1-1
size: .
V: TRBV7-9
D: TRBD1

DNA: TGCAGCGGGTCGGGGGGACTAACTAATGAAAAACTGTTTTTT
CDR3: CSGSGGLTNEKLFF
J: TRBJ1-4
size: few
V: TRBV29-1
D: .

DNA: TGCGCCAGCAGTCAATCTCTCGCAGGGCTAGGCTACACCTTC
CDR3: CASSQSLAGLGYTF
J: TRBJ1-2
size: .
V: TRBV23-1
D: .

DNA: TGTGCCAGCAGTCCATATACCGGGACTAGCGGGAGGCGCGGGAACACCGGGGAGCTGTTTTTT
CDR3: CASSPYTGTSGRRGNTGELFF
J: TRBJ2-2
size: .
V: TRBV6-2/TRBV6-3
D: TRBD2

DNA: TGTGCCAGCATTATAACGGGCCGGGGGACTGAAGCTTTCTTT
CDR3: CASIITGRGTEAFF
J: TRBJ1-1
size: .
V: TRBV6-5
D: .

DNA: TGTGCCAGTAGTAGGCGACAGGAGACGGCAACTAATGAAAAACTGTTTTTT
CDR3: CASSRRQETATNEKLFF
J: TRBJ1-4
size: .
V: TRBV19
D: .

DNA: TGTGCCAGTAGGTCTAGCGGAGCAGAGACCCAGTACTTC
CDR3: CASRSSGAETQYF
J: TRBJ2-5
size: few
V: TRBV19
D: TRBD2

DNA: TGTGCCAGCAGCTTACCGATATTACAACCACCCCTCCACTTT
CDR3: CASSLPILQPPLHF
J: TRBJ1-6
size: .
V: TRBV7-9
D: .

DNA: TGCGCCAGCAGCTTGGTCCCAGAAAGCTCCTACGAGCAGTACTTC
CDR3: CASSLVPESSYEQYF
J: TRBJ2-7
size: .
V: TRBV5-1
D: .

DNA: TGTGCCAGCAGTTCGTCACTAGCGGGAGGGTACGAGCAGTACTTC
CDR3: CASSSSLAGGYEQYF
J: TRBJ2-7
size: few
V: TRBV27
D: TRBD2

DNA: TGTGCCAGCAGCACGGACAGGGCAAACTATGGCTACACCTTC
CDR3: CASSTDRANYGYTF
J: TRBJ1-2
size: .
V: TRBV9
D: TRBD1

DNA: TGTGCCAGCAGCCCTCGAAGAGTCCAGGGAACTACCTACGAGCAGTACTTC
CDR3: CASSPRRVQGTTYEQYF
J: TRBJ2-7
size: once
V: TRBV3-1/TRBV3-2
D: .

DNA: TGTGCCAGCAGCCAAGCCTCGGGTGCCCCTACCTACAATGAGCAGTTCTTC
CDR3: CASSQASGAPTYNEQFF
J: TRBJ2-1
size: .
V: TRBV14
D: .

DNA: TGTGCCAGCGACAGGGGCACTGAAGCTTTCTTT
CDR3: CASDRGTEAFF
J: TRBJ1-1
size: .
V: TRBV7-9
D: TRBD1

DNA: TGTGCCAGCAGCCCCAACAGGGTACCGATGTATGGCTACACCTTC
CDR3: CASSPNRVPMYGYTF
J: TRBJ1-2
size: .
V: TRBV11-2
D: .

DNA: TGTGCCAGCAGCTTAGGAGGCGGGAGGGGGGACGAGCAGTACTTC
CDR3: CASSLGGGRGDEQYF
J: TRBJ2-7
size: .
V: TRBV7-8
D: TRBD2

DNA: TGTGCCAGCAGTTACCCCGGGACAGGGGGCAATCAGCCCCAGCATTTT
CDR3: CASSYPGTGGNQPQHF
J: TRBJ1-5
size: .
V: TRBV6-6
D: TRBD1

DNA: TGCGCCAGCAGCCCCGGAACGGGGACAACTAATGAAAAACTGTTTTTT
CDR3: CASSPGTGTTNEKLFF
J: TRBJ1-4
size: many
V: TRBV5-1
D: .

DNA: TGCGCCAGCAGCCAAGAACTAGCGGGGGGAAACTCCGAGCAGTACTTC
CDR3: CASSQELAGGNSEQYF
J: TRBJ2-7
size: .
V: TRBV4-1
D: TRBD2

DNA: TGTGCCAGCAGTGCGCGATACAATGAGCAGTTCTTC
CDR3: CASSARYNEQFF
J: TRBJ2-1
size: .
V: TRBV12-3/TRBV12-4
D: .

DNA: TGTGCCAGCTCACCGGCTAGCGGGAGGCCCACAGATACGCAGTATTTT
CDR3: CASSPASGRPTDTQYF
J: TRBJ2-3
size: .
V: TRBV18
D: TRBD2

DNA: TGTGCCAGCAGCGTAACGCTGGGCCGGGAGCAGTACTTC
CDR3: CASSVTLGREQYF
J: TRBJ2-7
size: few
V: TRBV9
D: .

DNA: TGTGCCATCAGCACAGGACAGGTCGATGGTGCAGATACGCAGTATTTT
CDR3: CAISTGQVDGADTQYF
J: TRBJ2-3
size: .
V: TRBV10-3
D: TRBD1

DNA: TGTGCCAGCAGCTTAGGGGTCTGGAGCGGGAGGGCGAACTACGAGCAGTACTTC
CDR3: CASSLGVWSGRANYEQYF
J: TRBJ2-7
size: .
V: TRBV7-8
D: TRBD2

DNA: TGTGCCAGCAGCTGGAAGACTAGCGGGATAGGCGATGAGCAGTTCTTC
CDR3: CASSWKTSGIGDEQFF
J: TRBJ2-1
size: .
V: TRBV13
D: TRBD2